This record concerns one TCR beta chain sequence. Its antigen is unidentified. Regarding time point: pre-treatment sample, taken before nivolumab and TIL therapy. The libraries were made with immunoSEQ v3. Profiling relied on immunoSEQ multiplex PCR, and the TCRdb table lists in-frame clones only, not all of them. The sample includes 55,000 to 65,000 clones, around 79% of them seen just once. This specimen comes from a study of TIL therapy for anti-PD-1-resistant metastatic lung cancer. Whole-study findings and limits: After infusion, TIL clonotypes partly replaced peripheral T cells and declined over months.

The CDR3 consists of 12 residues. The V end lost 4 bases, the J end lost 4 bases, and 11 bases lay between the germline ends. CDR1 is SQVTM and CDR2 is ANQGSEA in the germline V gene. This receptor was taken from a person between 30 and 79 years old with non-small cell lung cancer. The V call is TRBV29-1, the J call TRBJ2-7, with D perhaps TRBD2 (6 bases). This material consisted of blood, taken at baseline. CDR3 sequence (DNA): TGCAGCGTTGTAGGTGGAGGGTACGAGCAGTACTTC. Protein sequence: CSVVGGGYEQYF.